The clone carrying this TCR beta chain was seen once. This CDR3 has 17 residues. Germline V gives CDR1 SEHNR, CDR2 FQNEAQ (reference sequence). The trim removed 2 bases at V and 5 bases at J, leaving 12 bases unmatched. The entry originates in a study of blood T cell repertoires in COVID-19. Study-level information: Samples came from the United States, Italy and Spain, spanning acute and convalescent COVID-19. PBMCs, B-cell-depleted T cells, or T cells provided the cDNA or gDNA that made up the material.

As originally analysed: Nucleated cell counts were estimated from reference gene primer amplification. Assay: immunoSEQ multiplex PCR; the TCRdb copy retains only in-frame clones and omits some. D and trimming were read from the DNA, whereas the V and J calls and clone size are those reported in that table. The repertoire includes 200,000 to 300,000 clones, approximately 84% of them detected once, and 1.9% sits in the top ten. What was sequenced was peripheral blood. The chain has TRBV7-9 and TRBJ2-1; 7 bases are a match to TRBD2. This receptor was obtained from a woman older than 75 with acute or convalescent COVID-19. The CDR3 region has the DNA TGTGCCAGCAGCTTATTGGGAGGGGTGACGACGCACAATGAGCAGTTCTTC. It is translated as CASSLLGGVTTHNEQFF.